Shown below are 27 T cell receptor beta chains from a single sample sequenced in a study of PD-1 blockade in classical Hodgkin lymphoma. There was relapse after autologous stem cell transplantation in every patient, and there was variation in brentuximab vedotin exposure. The table came from immunoSEQ multiplex PCR; TCRdb's copy has only in-frame clones and leaves some out. The sample includes more than 12,000 clones, 86% of them seen just once. Sequences were derived from peripheral blood mononuclear cells (PBMCs), sampled at baseline. Receptors originate from a human donor with classical Hodgkin lymphoma.

This CDR3 is CASSPGQAANQPQHF. The CDR3, as DNA: TGTGCCAGCAGTCCAGGACAGGCGGCCAATCAGCCCCAGCATTTT. The V gene is TRBV27, the J gene TRBJ1-5; TRBD1 matches at 7 bases. V lost 5 bases, J lost 3 bases, and 7 bases stayed unmatched. The CDR3 runs to 15 residues. Germline V lookup: CDR1 MNHEY, CDR2 SMNVEV (reference sequence).

The chain joins TRBV5-5 to TRBJ2-7; TRBD1 matches 9 bases. V shed 4 bases, J shed 3 bases, and the junction held 2 bases outside the gene matches. The germline CDR1 and CDR2 sequences are SGHKS and YYEKEE (reference sequence). The CDR3 is 13 amino acids. CDR3 sequence reads: CASSRTGVYEQYF. The CDR3 region has the DNA TGTGCCAGCAGCCGGACAGGGGTCTACGAGCAGTACTTC.

The chain recombines TRBV30 with TRBJ1-1; perhaps TRBD1 as D (6 bases). The germline CDR1 and CDR2 sequences are GTSNPN and SVGIG (reference sequence). This CDR3 region has 14 residues. Trimming took off 0 bases at V and 4 bases at J, with 12 bases between the two ends. For the CDR3, the DNA is TGTGCCTGGAGTGTACCTGGGGGCGGCACTGAAGCTTTCTTT. Its translation: CAWSVPGGGTEAFF. The variable domain in full, with the rest retrieved from reference TRBV30 and TRBJ1-1, is SQTIHQWPATLVQPVGSPLSLECTVEGTSNPNLYWYRQAAGRGLQLLFYSVGIGQISSEVPQNLSASRPQDRQFILSSKKLLLSDSGFYLCAWSVPGGGTEAFFGQGTRLTVV.

V gene TRBV28 combines with J gene TRBJ2-7; D is perhaps TRBD1 (5 bases). The CDR3 sequence is 10 residues long. The V gene lost 6 bases and the J gene lost 7 bases, with 7 bases spanning the gap. Germline V gene data show CDR1 as MDHEN and CDR2 as SYDVKM. The CDR3 nucleotides are TGTGCCAGCAGAAGGGGTGAGCAGTACTTC. This codes for CASRRGEQYF.

This chain links TRBV28 with TRBJ1-2; D might be TRBD1 (6 bases). Trimming stripped 3 bases from V and 7 bases from J, with 27 bases between. This CDR3 comprises 18 residues. Germline V lookup: CDR1 MDHEN, CDR2 SYDVKM. CDR3 sequence reads: CASSLLEGTIRSLGGYTF. CDR3 DNA: TGTGCCAGCAGTTTGTTGGAGGGGACAATCCGCAGCCTGGGTGGCTACACCTTC.

The rearrangement joins TRBV5-1 to TRBJ1-1, with D uncertain. CDR1 and CDR2 (germline): SGHRS, YFSETQ. Between the trimmed V and J ends, which lost 1 base and 0 bases, there was a span of 7 bases. This CDR3 is 14 amino acids long. The CDR3 coding sequence is TGCGCCAGCAGCTTGAAACAGCTGAACACTGAAGCTTTCTTT. Protein: CASSLKQLNTEAFF.

This sequence joins TRBV9 and TRBJ2-1; perhaps TRBD2 as D (6 bases). This CDR3 has 14 amino acids. Germline V CDR1 and CDR2: SGDLS, YYNGEE. With 6 bases removed from V and 2 bases from J, the gap between germline ends came to 12 bases. CDR3 sequence: CASITGGTYNEQFF. CDR3 bases: TGTGCCAGCATAACCGGCGGGACCTACAATGAGCAGTTCTTC.

V usage is TRBV4-3 and J usage is TRBJ2-3, with 10 bases matching TRBD2. Germline V gives CDR1 LGHNA, CDR2 YSLEER. V was pared by 1 base and J by 1 base, with 8 bases of the junction left unmatched. The CDR3 has 18 residues. This CDR3 reads CASSQGGPSGRGTDTQYF. The CDR3 region has the DNA TGCGCCAGCAGCCAAGGAGGGCCTAGCGGGAGAGGCACAGATACGCAGTATTTT.

The chain joins TRBV10-3 to TRBJ1-4; 7 nucleotides match TRBD1. The CDR3 extends over 12 amino acids. The junction had 7 bases not matched to a gene; V was cut back by 10 bases and J by 8 bases. Germline lookup yields CDR1 ENHRY and CDR2 SYGVKD. The DNA of the CDR3 is TGTGCCACCACAGGGGAGGGAGAAAAACTGTTTTTT. Its translation: CATTGEGEKLFF.

The V call is TRBV30, the J call TRBJ1-2; possibly TRBD1 for D (5 bases). Trimming stripped 3 bases from V and 8 bases from J, with 25 bases between. The CDR3 spans 16 residues. The germline gives CDR1 GTSNPN, CDR2 SVGIG (reference sequence). The CDR3 sequence: CAWRADRTYGVRGYTF. Written as DNA, the CDR3 is TGTGCCTGGAGGGCCGACAGAACATACGGCGTACGCGGCTACACCTTC.

Only a few counts were recorded for this clone. The J gene is TRBJ2-3, the V gene TRBV11-2; D uncertain. CDR3 length equals 13 residues. V was trimmed by 5 bases and J by 4 bases, leaving 10 bases between them. CDR1 is SGHAT, CDR2 FQNNGV, per germline. The CDR3 coding sequence is TGTGCCAGCAGCCCCCGGGCCCCAGATACGCAGTATTTT. It specifies CASSPRAPDTQYF.

The CDR3 nucleotides read TGTGCCAGCAGTGAGACAGGGGGGTATTTCGAGCAGTACTTC. It is translated as CASSETGGYFEQYF. The chain uses TRBV2 and TRBJ2-7, with 9 nucleotides matching TRBD1. The junction had 6 bases not matched to a gene; V was cut back by 3 bases and J by 6 bases. This CDR3 spans 14 amino acids. Germline loops: CDR1 SNHLY, CDR2 FYNNEI.

V and J are TRBV28 and TRBJ2-1, with D uncertain. Germline CDR1 reads MDHEN; CDR2 reads SYDVKM. Trimming took off 2 bases at V and 0 bases at J, with 8 bases between the two ends. This CDR3 is 15 amino acids long. CDR3: CASSLEASSYNEQFF. CDR3 DNA: TGTGCCAGCAGTTTAGAGGCGAGCTCCTACAATGAGCAGTTCTTC.

CDR3 nucleotides: TGTGCCAGCAGCCTGAGGACAGGGGGTTATAATTCACCCCTCCACTTT. Translating it yields CASSLRTGGYNSPLHF. The rearrangement joins TRBV14 to TRBJ1-6, with 10 bases lining up with TRBD1. CDR1 is SGHDN, CDR2 FVKESK, per germline. V gave up 4 bases and J gave up 4 bases; unmatched junction bases: 4. This CDR3 is built from 16 residues.

This clone was picked up a small number of times. The chain carries TRBV10-1 and TRBJ2-2, with D possibly being TRBD2 (7 bases). Germline values: CDR1 WNHNN, CDR2 SYGVQD (reference sequence). This CDR3 spans 15 amino acids. V gave up 6 bases and J gave up 6 bases, with 17 bases separating them. The CDR3 DNA is TGCGCCAGCAGCACCGGGGGGCCCGGGTCCGGGGAGCTGTTTTTT. Translated: CASSTGGPGSGELFF.

This sequence joins TRBV30 and TRBJ2-3; tentatively, D is TRBD1 or TRBD2 (5 bases each). CDR3 length: 14 amino acids. Trimming removed 2 bases at V and 3 bases at J, with 12 bases between. Germline lookup yields CDR1 GTSNPN and CDR2 SVGIG (reference sequence). This CDR3 reads CAWSKRGRTDTQYF. CDR3 coding DNA: TGTGCCTGGAGTAAACGGGGACGGACAGATACGCAGTATTTT.

The J gene is TRBJ2-7, the V gene TRBV27; D perhaps matches TRBD1 (6 bases). Germline CDR1 is MNHEY and CDR2 is SMNVEV (reference sequence). Trimming pared 6 bases from V and 2 bases from J, leaving 11 bases between. There are 13 residues in the CDR3. CDR3 residues: CASSPWTAYEQYF. The CDR3 region has the DNA TGTGCCAGCAGCCCCTGGACAGCCTACGAGCAGTACTTC.

The chain joins TRBV18 to TRBJ2-1, with D unresolved. The CDR3 has 12 amino acids. Germline values: CDR1 KGHSH, CDR2 LQKENI. V lost 9 bases, J lost 5 bases, and 11 bases lay in between. The CDR3: CASLRRNNEQFF. The CDR3, as DNA: TGTGCCAGTCTTAGACGGAACAATGAGCAGTTCTTC.

CDR3 in DNA: TGTGCCAGCAGCATTCAGACAGGGAAAAGCACAGATACGCAGTATTTT. It translates to CASSIQTGKSTDTQYF. The J gene is TRBJ2-3, the V gene TRBV7-2; 7 nucleotides line up with TRBD1. The CDR3 has 16 residues. Germline lookup yields CDR1 SGHTA and CDR2 FQGNSA. Trimming at V came to 5 bases and at J to 0 bases, leaving 8 bases not matched to a gene. Drawing the rest from reference TRBV7-2 and TRBJ2-3, the complete variable domain is GAGVSQSPSNKVTEKGKDVELRCDPISGHTALYWYRQSLGQGLEFLIYFQGNSAPDKSGLPSDRFSAERTGGSVSTLTIQRTQQEDSAVYLCASSIQTGKSTDTQYFGPGTRLTVL.

This chain joins TRBV19 and TRBJ1-1; D is undetermined. CDR1 and CDR2 from the germline V gene are LNHDA and SQIVND (reference sequence). The CDR3 has 13 residues. The germline V and J ends were trimmed by 6 bases and 3 bases, with 11 bases remaining between them. CDR3 coding DNA: TGTGCCAGTAGAACCAAGACATACACTGAAGCTTTCTTT. Its protein product is CASRTKTYTEAFF.

The CDR3 loop is CASSWFGQNYGGGHGYTF. The CDR3, as DNA: TGTGCCAGCAGCTGGTTCGGACAGAATTATGGGGGGGGCCATGGCTACACCTTC. The chain joins TRBV11-2 to TRBJ1-2; the D gene is possibly TRBD1 (6 bases). The CDR3 totals 18 residues. In germline, CDR1 is SGHAT, CDR2 FQNNGV. Trimming cost V 4 bases and J 6 bases, with 27 bases left between them.

The DNA for the CDR3 is TGTGCCAGCAGCGTAGACGGGGGGTCAGGATCACCCCTCCACTTT. Translated: CASSVDGGSGSPLHF. The rearrangement uses TRBV9 and TRBJ1-6; possible D gene TRBD1, 5 bases. The CDR3 covers 15 residues. CDR1 SGDLS and CDR2 YYNGEE come from the germline V gene. V lost 0 bases and J lost 10, with 14 bases in between.

CDR3: CASSSGTNPTDTQYF. The CDR3, as DNA: TGTGCCAGCAGCTCCGGGACTAACCCCACAGATACGCAGTATTTT. The chain recombines TRBV7-6 with TRBJ2-3; 7 positions agree with TRBD2. In germline, CDR1 is SGHVS, CDR2 FNYEAQ. Trimming removed 4 bases from V and 2 bases from J; junction bases left unmatched: 6. This CDR3 spans 15 amino acids.

The rearrangement uses TRBV5-5 and TRBJ2-7; tentatively, D is TRBD2 (6 bases). This CDR3 is built from 13 residues. Trimming cost V 2 bases and J 3 bases, with 9 bases left between them. From germline, CDR1 is SGHKS and CDR2 YYEKEE (reference sequence). The CDR3 DNA is TGTGCCAGCAGCTTCCAGGACTACTACGAGCAGTACTTC. Translation gives CASSFQDYYEQYF.

With respect to this clone: As the CDR3 is not closed by the conserved phenylalanine or tryptophan, this likely results from a read error. This chain joins TRBV30 and TRBJ1-1, with a possible D match to TRBD1 (6 bases). The V and J ends lost 1 base and 6 bases respectively, with 12 bases between them. The CDR3 contains 13 residues. In germline, CDR1 is GTSNPN, CDR2 SVGIG (reference sequence). CDR3 in DNA: TGTGCCTGGAGTGCCCCCTGGACAGCTGAAGCTTTCCTT. This codes for CAWSAPWTAEAFL.

V usage is TRBV2 and J usage is TRBJ2-5, with D hard to call. The germline V and J ends were trimmed by 4 bases and 5 bases, with 11 bases remaining between them. Germline V gene data show CDR1 as SNHLY and CDR2 as FYNNEI. The CDR3 consists of 13 residues. The CDR3 bases are TGTGCCAGCAGTGGTGACATATCGGAGACCCAGTACTTC. Its protein product is CASSGDISETQYF.

The rearrangement uses TRBV7-6 and TRBJ1-2; 8 nucleotides match TRBD1. The CDR3 extends over 13 amino acids. V trimming: 5 bases; J trimming: 6 bases; junction bases outside the gene matches: 5. Germline CDR1 is SGHVS and CDR2 is FNYEAQ. The CDR3 here is CASSGQGSHGYTF. The CDR3 DNA is TGTGCCAGCAGCGGACAGGGAAGTCATGGCTACACCTTC.